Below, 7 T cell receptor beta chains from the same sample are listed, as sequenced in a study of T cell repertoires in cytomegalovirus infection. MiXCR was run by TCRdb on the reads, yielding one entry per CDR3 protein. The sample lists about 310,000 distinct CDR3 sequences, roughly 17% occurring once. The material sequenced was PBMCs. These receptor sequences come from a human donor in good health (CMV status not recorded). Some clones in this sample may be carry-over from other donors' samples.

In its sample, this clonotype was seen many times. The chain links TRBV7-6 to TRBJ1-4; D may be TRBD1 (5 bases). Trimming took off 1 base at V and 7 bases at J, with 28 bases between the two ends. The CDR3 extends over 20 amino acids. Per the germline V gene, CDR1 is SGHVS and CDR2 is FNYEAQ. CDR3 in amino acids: CASSLGARDSSRAFAEKLFF. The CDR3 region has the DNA TGTGCCAGCAGCTTAGGGGCGCGCGACAGCTCTCGGGCATTTGCTGAAAAACTGTTTTTT.

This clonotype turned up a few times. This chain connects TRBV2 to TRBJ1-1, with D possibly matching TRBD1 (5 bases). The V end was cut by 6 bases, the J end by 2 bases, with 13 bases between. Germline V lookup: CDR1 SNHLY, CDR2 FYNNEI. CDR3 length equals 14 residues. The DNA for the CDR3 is TGTGCCAGCAGCGATATTACAGGAAACACTGAAGCTTTCTTT. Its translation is CASSDITGNTEAFF. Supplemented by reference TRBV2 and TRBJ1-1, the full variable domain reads EPEVTQTPSHQVTQMGQEVILRCVPISNHLYFYWYRQILGQKVEFLVSFYNNEISEKSEIFDDQFSVERPDGSNFTLKIRSTKLEDSAMYFCASSDITGNTEAFFGQGTRLTVV.

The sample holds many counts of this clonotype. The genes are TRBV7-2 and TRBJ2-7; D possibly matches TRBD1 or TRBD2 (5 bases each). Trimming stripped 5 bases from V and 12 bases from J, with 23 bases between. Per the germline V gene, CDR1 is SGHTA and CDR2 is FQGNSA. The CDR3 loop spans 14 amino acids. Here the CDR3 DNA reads TGTGCCAGCAGCGGACACGACGGGGCAGGCCAGCTGTACTTC. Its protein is CASSGHDGAGQLYF.

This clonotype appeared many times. CDR3 loop: CASSSGTGEGLNEQFF. The CDR3 DNA is TGTGCCAGCAGCTCAGGGACAGGGGAAGGCCTCAATGAGCAGTTCTTC. The rearrangement joins TRBV7-2 to TRBJ2-1; TRBD1 matches 10 bases. With 4 bases clipped from V and 6 bases from J, the junction kept 9 bases outside the gene matches. The CDR3 loop spans 16 amino acids. Per germline, CDR1 SGHTA and CDR2 FQGNSA.

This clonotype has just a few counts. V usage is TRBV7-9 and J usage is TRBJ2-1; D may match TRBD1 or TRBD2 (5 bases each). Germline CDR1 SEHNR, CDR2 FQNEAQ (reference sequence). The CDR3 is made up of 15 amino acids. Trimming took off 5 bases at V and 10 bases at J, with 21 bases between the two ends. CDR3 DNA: TGTGCCAGCAGCATAGGCCTCTCGGGAAGGGGAGAGCAGTTCTTC. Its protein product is CASSIGLSGRGEQFF.

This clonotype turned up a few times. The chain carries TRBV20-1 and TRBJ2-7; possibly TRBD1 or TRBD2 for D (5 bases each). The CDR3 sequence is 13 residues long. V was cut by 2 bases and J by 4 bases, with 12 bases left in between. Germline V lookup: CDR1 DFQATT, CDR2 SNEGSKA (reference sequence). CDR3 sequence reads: CSARPGRPYEQYF. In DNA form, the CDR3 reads TGCAGTGCTAGACCGGGACGGCCGTACGAGCAGTACTTC.

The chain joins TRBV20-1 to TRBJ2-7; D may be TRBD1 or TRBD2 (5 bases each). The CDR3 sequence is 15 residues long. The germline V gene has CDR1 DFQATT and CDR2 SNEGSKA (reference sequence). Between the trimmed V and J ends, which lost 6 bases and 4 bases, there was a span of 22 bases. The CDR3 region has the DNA TGCAGTGCCCGACGTGGTGGGGGAACTGCGTACGAGCAGTACTTC. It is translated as CSARRGGGTAYEQYF.